Presented here are 30 T cell receptor beta chains from one specimen sequenced in a study of blood T cells in healthy people across ages. The use of a sample-barcoded 5' primer and a J-beta primer mix characterized a second PCR of 7 to 11 cycles. Each CDR3 protein gets one entry after TCRdb re-called the 5' RACE reads with MiXCR. The repertoire consists of about 970,000 distinct CDR3 sequences, with roughly half occurring once and the leading ten covering roughly a fifth. Sequencing input: blood. The source is a woman aged 55 to 70 in good health.

The rearrangement joins TRBV21-1 to TRBJ2-4; TRBD1 is the table's D call and was not checked against the DNA. TRBV21-1 is deemed a pseudogene. The CDR3 contains 14 residues. The CDR3 DNA sequence: TGTGCCAGCAGCAACCGACAGGGCAAAAACATTCAGTACTTC. Residues: CASSNRQGKNIQYF.

This clonotype has a handful of counts. J is TRBJ2-7 and V is TRBV7-9, with D perhaps given as TRBD1 or TRBD2 (5 bases each). V lost 6 bases, J lost 3 bases, and 12 bases lay in between. Germline V lookup: CDR1 SEHNR, CDR2 FQNEAQ (reference sequence). This CDR3 comprises 13 residues. CDR3 DNA: TGTGCCAGCAGAAGGGACGGAAACTACGAGCAGTACTTC. Translating it yields CASRRDGNYEQYF.

The chain employs TRBV7-2 and TRBJ2-7; D unresolved. Germline CDR1 is SGHTA and CDR2 is FQGNSA. The CDR3 sequence is 14 residues long. Trimming removed 4 bases from V and 2 bases from J, with 12 bases in between. The CDR3 nucleotides read TGTGCCAGCAGCTCCCCCGTCGCCACCTACGAGCAGTACTTC. This sequence encodes CASSSPVATYEQYF.

The chain recombines TRBV29-1 with TRBJ2-2, with D maybe TRBD2 (5 bases). The germline V gene has CDR1 SQVTM and CDR2 ANQGSEA. This CDR3 is built from 15 residues. V dropped 8 bases and J dropped 6 bases, with 22 bases sitting between them. The CDR3 reads CSTREVRNGAGELFF. As DNA, the CDR3 is TGCAGCACCCGGGAAGTAAGGAACGGCGCCGGGGAGCTGTTTTTT.

Here the CDR3 DNA reads TGTGCCAGCAGCCGGACTAGCGGGAACTACAATGAGCAGTACTTC. Translated, it gives CASSRTSGNYNEQYF. The J gene is TRBJ2-1, the V gene TRBV13, with TRBD2 matching over 12 bases. Matching the DNA end better, TRBJ2-7 makes the J call doubtful. The CDR3 has 15 residues. In germline, CDR1 is PRHDT, CDR2 FYEKMQ (reference sequence).

This clonotype has a handful of counts. The rearrangement joins TRBV29-1 to TRBJ2-1; the D gene could be TRBD1 or TRBD2 (6 bases each). The V gene's germline CDR1 is SQVTM and CDR2 ANQGSEA. Trimming pared 0 bases from V and 4 bases from J, leaving 13 bases between. The CDR3 covers 15 residues. The DNA for the CDR3 is TGCAGCGTTGAAGATCGGGGGCGTCGATACAATGAGCAGTTCTTC. Its protein is CSVEDRGRRYNEQFF.

This clonotype was seen once. V gene TRBV4-2 combines with J gene TRBJ2-3; maybe TRBD2 (6 bases). Germline V CDR1 and CDR2: LGHNA, YNFKEQ. With 0 bases removed from V and 3 bases from J, the gap between germline ends came to 13 bases. This CDR3 region has 16 residues. In DNA, the CDR3 is TGTGCCAGCAGCCAAGATCTGCATGGGGGGACAGATACGCAGTATTTT. Protein product: CASSQDLHGGTDTQYF.

The genes are TRBV7-9 and TRBJ1-4, with no clear D. The CDR3 totals 14 residues. Germline CDR1 and CDR2: SEHNR and FQNEAQ (reference sequence). V shed 1 base and J shed 0 bases, with 3 bases lying between them. CDR3 amino acids: CASSLDTTNEKLFF. The CDR3 bases are TGTGCCAGCAGCTTAGATACAACTAATGAAAAACTGTTTTTT. The full variable domain, rest sourced from reference TRBV7-9 and TRBJ1-4, is DTGVSQNPRHKITKRGQNVTFRCDPISEHNRLYWYRQTLGQGPEFLTYFQNEAQLEKSRLLSDRFSAERPKGSFSTLEIQRTEQGDSAMYLCASSLDTTNEKLFFGSGTQLSVL.

The chain couples TRBV12-3 or TRBV12-4 to TRBJ2-1; a weak D match, TRBD1 (5 bases). The DNA end is more similar to TRBJ2-7, so the J call may be wrong. The CDR3 is 15 residues long. CDR3 region: CASSLGQAGYNEQYF. The CDR3 region has the DNA TGTGCCAGCAGTTTAGGTCAGGCAGGGTACAATGAGCAGTACTTC.

V usage is TRBV21-1 and J usage is TRBJ2-7; the table's D gene call, TRBD1, was not cross checked with the DNA. TRBV21-1 is a documented pseudogene. The CDR3 extends over 15 amino acids. This CDR3 is CASSKVRDSINEQYF. The CDR3 nucleotides are TGTGCCAGCAGCAAAGTACGGGACAGTATTAACGAGCAGTACTTC.

V gene TRBV20-1 combines with J gene TRBJ2-7, with D unclear. The CDR3 runs 11 residues. V was clipped by 2 bases and J by 4 bases, with 6 bases between them. Germline V gene sequence: CDR1 DFQATT, CDR2 SNEGSKA (reference sequence). The CDR3 loop is CSARLKYEQYF. CDR3 nucleotide sequence: TGCAGTGCTAGACTCAAATACGAGCAGTACTTC.

The J gene is TRBJ2-7, the V gene TRBV6-5, with a possible D match to TRBD2 (6 bases). From germline, CDR1 is MNHEY and CDR2 SVGAGI. V lost 8 bases and J lost 5, with 13 bases in between. This CDR3 region has 12 residues. CDR3: CASQTGEDEQYF. The CDR3 DNA is TGTGCCAGCCAAACGGGAGAGGACGAGCAGTACTTC.

The V and J genes are TRBV2 and TRBJ1-1, with TRBD1 matching 7 bases. This CDR3 is 14 amino acids long. From germline, CDR1 is SNHLY and CDR2 FYNNEI. With 6 bases clipped from V and 7 bases from J, the junction kept 11 bases outside the gene matches. CDR3 sequence: CASRWRGPLGEAFF. The CDR3 coding sequence is TGTGCCAGCAGGTGGAGGGGGCCCTTAGGTGAAGCTTTCTTT. Full variable domain (outside the CDR3, taken from reference TRBV2 and TRBJ1-1): EPEVTQTPSHQVTQMGQEVILRCVPISNHLYFYWYRQILGQKVEFLVSFYNNEISEKSEIFDDQFSVERPDGSNFTLKIRSTKLEDSAMYFCASRWRGPLGEAFFGQGTRLTVV.

This clonotype was picked up a small number of times. CDR3 in amino acids: CASTNTTGSIEQYF. DNA of the CDR3: TGCGCCAGCACAAACACCACAGGGTCCATCGAGCAGTACTTC. This chain connects TRBV5-1 to TRBJ2-7, with D perhaps matching TRBD1 (6 bases). The length of the CDR3 is 14 residues. From germline, CDR1 is SGHRS and CDR2 YFSETQ. V was clipped by 6 bases and J by 6 bases, with 19 bases between them.

The V and J genes are TRBV29-1 and TRBJ2-3, with 16 bases identical to TRBD2. Germline values: CDR1 SQVTM, CDR2 ANQGSEA. There are 17 residues in the CDR3. V trimming: 5 bases; J trimming: 2 bases; junction bases outside the gene matches: 7. This chain's CDR3 is CSVPGLAGGPHTDTQYF. For the CDR3, the DNA is TGCAGCGTTCCGGGACTAGCGGGAGGGCCCCACACAGATACGCAGTATTTT.

As concerns this clonotype: A much bigger clone sits one base away, suggesting this may be a read error. This chain joins TRBV7-2 and TRBJ1-4, with D hard to call. The length of the CDR3 is 13 residues. Germline lookup yields CDR1 SGHTA and CDR2 FQGNSA. The germline V and J ends were trimmed by 5 bases and 6 bases, with 10 bases remaining between them. For the CDR3, the DNA is TGTGCCAGCAGCCCGGATGGGGATGAAAAACTGTTTTTT. It is translated as CASSPDGDEKLFF.

To note about this clonotype: A much bigger clone sits one base away, suggesting this may be a read error. The chain combines TRBV20-1 with TRBJ1-1, with D perhaps TRBD1 (5 bases). Germline V lookup: CDR1 DFQATT, CDR2 SNEGSKA (reference sequence). This CDR3 contains 12 residues. This chain's CDR3 is CRAPQGGAEAFF. CDR3 coding DNA: TGCAGGGCTCCCCAGGGAGGGGCTGAAGCTTTCTTT.

This clonotype was counted only a few times. This chain uses TRBV20-1 with TRBJ1-4; D possibly corresponds to TRBD1 (5 bases). The V end was cut by 6 bases, the J end by 5 bases, with 13 bases between. This CDR3 comprises 13 residues. CDR1 DFQATT and CDR2 SNEGSKA come from the germline V gene (reference sequence). CDR3 in amino acids: CSAQDGGNEKLFF. CDR3 sequence (DNA): TGCAGTGCCCAGGACGGGGGAAATGAAAAACTGTTTTTT.

This chain connects TRBV4-2 to TRBJ2-5, with D unclear. Deletions cut 6 bases from V and 2 bases from J, with 16 bases between. The germline gives CDR1 LGHNA, CDR2 YNFKEQ. CDR3 length: 15 amino acids. CDR3 DNA sequence: TGTGCCAGCAGGTTTCACGCGGCTGAACAAGAGACCCAGTACTTC. Its translation is CASRFHAAEQETQYF.

The V gene is TRBV27, the J gene TRBJ2-3; D is perhaps TRBD2 (6 bases). The CDR3 extends over 15 amino acids. Germline-derived CDR1 and CDR2 are MNHEY and SMNVEV (reference sequence). V was pared by 7 bases and J by 1 base, with 15 bases between. The CDR3 is CASIPGGRGTDTQYF. The DNA for the CDR3 is TGTGCCAGCATACCCGGGGGTCGGGGCACAGATACGCAGTATTTT.

This clonotype has just a few counts. CDR3 in DNA: TGTGCCACCAGTGATTCAACAGGGCCATATGGCTACACCTTC. Residues: CATSDSTGPYGYTF. This chain connects TRBV24-1 to TRBJ1-2; D is perhaps TRBD1 (6 bases). V lost 2 bases to trimming and J lost 5 bases, with 11 bases between them. The CDR3 has 14 amino acids. Per the germline V gene, CDR1 is KGHDR and CDR2 is SFDVKD.

This clonotype has just a few counts. This chain links TRBV12-3 or TRBV12-4 with TRBJ1-6; D remains unclear. Trimming removed 9 bases at V and 10 bases at J, with 25 bases between. This CDR3 is built from 16 residues. The DNA of the CDR3 is TGTGCCAGTCGGGGAGATGTTAGGCTACCGAACTCACCCCTCCACTTT. This sequence encodes CASRGDVRLPNSPLHF.

This clonotype was seen a few times. It may be a read error: a sequence one base away is much more abundant. CDR3 sequence reads: CASRSSGYEQYF. CDR3 nucleotides: TGTGCCAGCAGGTCTAGCGGCTACGAGCAGTACTTC. This sequence joins TRBV6-2 or TRBV6-3 and TRBJ2-7; 7 nucleotides match TRBD2. The germline V gene encodes CDR1 MNHEY and CDR2 SVGEGT. V was pared by 6 bases and J by 3 bases, with 2 bases of the junction left unmatched. The CDR3 consists of 12 residues.

In this sample, this clonotype turned up a few times. The gene calls are TRBV3-1 and TRBJ2-7; no clear D gene. The CDR3 is 15 residues long. The germline V and J ends were trimmed by 1 base and 1 base, with 11 bases remaining between them. CDR1 is LGHDT and CDR2 is YNNKEL in the germline V gene (reference sequence). CDR3 region: CASSQGFSLSYEQYF. CDR3 coding DNA: TGTGCCAGCAGCCAAGGTTTTTCATTATCCTACGAGCAGTACTTC.

The chain combines TRBV7-9 with TRBJ2-7; TRBD2 might be the D (5 bases). Between the trimmed V and J ends, which lost 3 bases and 0 bases, there was a span of 15 bases. The germline V gene encodes CDR1 SEHNR and CDR2 FQNEAQ (reference sequence). The CDR3 spans 16 residues. The chain's CDR3 is CASSLGAPVSSYEQYF. CDR3 sequence (DNA): TGTGCCAGCAGCTTGGGAGCGCCCGTTAGCTCCTACGAGCAGTACTTC.

The chain carries TRBV4-3 and TRBJ2-1; the D gene is possibly TRBD1 (5 bases). In germline, CDR1 is LGHNA, CDR2 YSLEER. The CDR3 runs 15 residues. Trimming left V 1 base short and J 4 bases short, with 11 bases between. The CDR3 DNA is TGCGCCAGCAGCCAAGGGACACTCGGTTACAATGAGCAGTTCTTC. It specifies CASSQGTLGYNEQFF.

This clonotype was recorded only once. V and J are TRBV12-3 or TRBV12-4 and TRBJ2-5; the match to TRBD1 covers 8 bases. J was trimmed by 4 bases and V by 3 bases; bases with no gene match: 10. The CDR3 covers 16 residues. CDR3 in amino acids: CASSLRGGTGGETQYF. In DNA form, the CDR3 reads TGTGCCAGCAGTTTGAGGGGCGGAACAGGGGGAGAGACCCAGTACTTC.

Of note for this clonotype: Its ends do not fully match the called genes, so a read error is possible. The J gene is TRBJ2-1, the V gene TRBV28; D not certain. The DNA end is a closer match to TRBJ2-7, so the J assignment may be wrong. The germline V gene has CDR1 MDHEN and CDR2 SYDVKM. CDR3 length: 16 residues. CDR3 amino acids: CTSSTPRESSYNEQYF. CDR3 nucleotide sequence: TGTACCAGCAGTACCCCTAGGGAAAGCTCCTACAATGAGCAGTACTTC.

The chain combines TRBV12-3 or TRBV12-4 with TRBJ2-1, with TRBD2 identical over 8 bases. The V gene end was trimmed by 5 bases and the J gene end by 7 bases; junction bases not matched to a gene: 13. The CDR3 is 16 amino acids. CDR3 sequence (DNA): TGTGCCAGCAGTCCGAGGGCCGGGAGGGCCATGAATGAGCAGTTCTTC. Its protein product is CASSPRAGRAMNEQFF.

This clonotype was observed a few times. Written as DNA, the CDR3 is TGTGCCAGCAGCCGATCGAACGAGCAGTACTTC. It specifies CASSRSNEQYF. The J gene is TRBJ2-7, the V gene TRBV3-1, with D hard to call. Trimming shortened V by 4 bases and J by 5 bases, and 6 bases separated the two germline ends. The CDR3 runs 11 residues. CDR1 and CDR2 from the germline V gene are LGHDT and YNNKEL (reference sequence).